A single sample is the source of the 15 T cell receptor beta chains below, sequenced in a study of CD8+CD57+ T cells in acquired aplastic anemia (dated by TCRdb to the late 2010s). TCRdb names Illumina HiSeq 2000 as the instrument used. Genomic DNA was used as template for profiling of TCR beta VDJ combinations and CDR3 sequences. TCRdb reprocessing: public reads trimmed at Q25 with fastp, clones called with MiXCR, in-frame beta chains kept. Identical CDR3 protein sequences are pooled into one entry, listed with their most common genes and DNA. Recorded for this sample are roughly 170,000 distinct CDR3 sequences; 63% of them occurred a single time. Jointly, the top ten make up roughly 44% of the sample. Specimen: sorted CD4+, CD8+, or CD8+CD57+ T cells (not recorded which) from PBMCs. These receptors all stem from a human donor in good health.

The V call is TRBV7-9, the J call TRBJ2-2; 9 bases are shared with TRBD2. CDR1 is SEHNR, CDR2 FQNEAQ, per germline (reference sequence). This CDR3 has 17 amino acids. With V trimmed by 4 bases and J by 4 bases, 10 bases remained unmatched. CDR3 in amino acids: CASSSSAIAGATGELFF. DNA for the CDR3: TGTGCCAGCAGCTCCAGTGCTATAGCGGGAGCCACCGGGGAGCTGTTTTTT.

The chain links TRBV7-2 to TRBJ2-1, with D maybe TRBD2 (7 bases). Trimming took off 1 base at V and 9 bases at J, with 13 bases between the two ends. Germline V gives CDR1 SGHTA, CDR2 FQGNSA. The CDR3 contains 14 residues. The CDR3 sequence: CASSLVWEGGEQFF. DNA of the CDR3: TGTGCCAGCAGCTTAGTTTGGGAGGGGGGTGAGCAGTTCTTC.

The CDR3 region is CASSHSGGNSPLHF. CDR3 nucleotide sequence: TGCGCCAGCAGCCACTCTGGGGGAAATTCACCCCTCCACTTT. The chain uses TRBV10-2 and TRBJ1-6; D perhaps matches TRBD1 (5 bases). Germline-derived CDR1 and CDR2 are WSHSY and SAAADI. The germline V and J ends were trimmed by 6 bases and 7 bases, with 13 bases remaining between them. The CDR3 loop spans 14 amino acids.

CDR3 amino acids: CSASRRKNQPQHF. The CDR3 coding sequence is TGCAGTGCTTCCCGACGGAAGAATCAGCCCCAGCATTTT. The chain is built from TRBV20-1 and TRBJ1-5, with D unclear. V lost 5 bases and J lost 4, with 12 bases in between. Germline V gene lookup returns CDR1 DFQATT and CDR2 SNEGSKA (reference sequence). CDR3 length: 13 amino acids.

The chain links TRBV4-2 to TRBJ1-2; D is perhaps TRBD1 (5 bases). V was clipped by 0 bases and J by 4 bases, with 12 bases between them. The CDR3 is 15 residues long. CDR1 LGHNA and CDR2 YNFKEQ come from the germline V gene. The CDR3, as DNA: TGTGCCAGCAGCCAAGAAGGGGCGGTGAGCTATGGCTACACCTTC. Its translation: CASSQEGAVSYGYTF.

This clonotype was recorded only once. The V and J genes are TRBV2 and TRBJ1-6; 8 bases are a match to TRBD1. The CDR3 loop spans 14 amino acids. V was clipped by 3 bases and J by 10 bases; unmatched bases: 5. Germline V gives CDR1 SNHLY, CDR2 FYNNEI. The CDR3 here is CASSDVDRGSPLHF. For the CDR3, the DNA is TGTGCCAGCAGTGATGTCGACAGGGGATCACCCCTCCACTTT.

The genes are TRBV5-8 and TRBJ1-1; D unresolved. Deletions cut 2 bases from V and 1 base from J, with 9 bases between. CDR1 and CDR2 (germline): SGHTS, YDEGEE. The CDR3 has 14 residues. The CDR3 loop is CASSLWAENTEAFF. CDR3 DNA: TGTGCCAGCAGCTTATGGGCGGAGAACACTGAAGCTTTCTTT.

This chain uses TRBV24-1 with TRBJ1-1; 8 bases are a match to TRBD1. The CDR3 runs to 14 residues. Germline V CDR1 and CDR2: KGHDR, SFDVKD. V shed 3 bases and J 6 bases; nucleotides not matched to a gene: 5. This chain's CDR3 is CATSDNRGMAEAFF. As DNA, the CDR3 is TGTGCCACCAGTGATAACAGGGGGATGGCTGAAGCTTTCTTT.

This clonotype showed up just a few times. The chain carries TRBV12-3 or TRBV12-4 and TRBJ2-7; TRBD2 aligns across 10 bases. With V trimmed by 7 bases and J by 5 bases, 11 bases remained unmatched. The CDR3 is 15 residues long. In DNA form, the CDR3 reads TGTGCCAGCACTCCTAGCGGGGGTTCCGTCCACGAGCAGTACTTC. Its translation is CASTPSGGSVHEQYF.

This clonotype was detected once. The chain has TRBV10-1 and TRBJ2-6; no clear D. The CDR3 extends over 17 amino acids. Trimming took off 0 bases at V and 3 bases at J, with 12 bases between the two ends. The V gene's germline CDR1 is WNHNN and CDR2 SYGVQD (reference sequence). The CDR3 is CASSESSSGGGANVLTF. The CDR3 DNA is TGCGCCAGCAGTGAGTCGTCCAGTGGTGGTGGGGCCAACGTCCTGACTTTC.

To note about this clonotype: A read error is possible here, since a much larger clone lies one base away. The rearrangement uses TRBV7-3 and TRBJ2-7, with D perhaps TRBD1 (6 bases). Looked up from germline, CDR1 is SGHTA and CDR2 is FQGTGA. The CDR3 length is 12 residues. The V end was cut by 5 bases, the J end by 4 bases, with 9 bases between. CDR3 protein: CASSPGQYEQYF. The CDR3 bases are TGTGCCAGCAGCCCCGGACAGTACGAGCAGTACTTC.

The chain uses TRBV10-2 and TRBJ1-2; 8 bases map to TRBD1. The J segment lost 3 bases and the V segment lost 4 bases, leaving 1 base of the junction unmatched. The germline V gene has CDR1 WSHSY and CDR2 SAAADI. This CDR3 comprises 13 residues. The CDR3 bases are TGCGCCAGCAGTGTGACAGGGGACTATGGCTACACCTTC. Its protein is CASSVTGDYGYTF.

As to this clonotype: Mismatch with germline at one junction end may stem from a read error. The V call is TRBV30, the J call TRBJ2-1, with 7 bases that match TRBD1. The CDR3 loop spans 14 amino acids. Germline assignment: CDR1 GTSNPN and CDR2 SVGIG (reference sequence). The CDR3 nucleotides are TGTGCCTGGAGTGAGGGGGCCTTCTACAATGAGCAGTCCTTC. Protein sequence: CAWSEGAFYNEQSF.

The gene calls are TRBV7-2 and TRBJ2-3; tentative D call: TRBD2 (7 bases). The CDR3 loop spans 16 amino acids. Germline V gives CDR1 SGHTA, CDR2 FQGNSA. V was pared by 6 bases and J by 4 bases, with 20 bases between. For the CDR3, the DNA is TGTGCCAGCAGTCCGAGCAGGGGCGGGGGAGCAGATACGCAGTATTTT. It translates to CASSPSRGGGADTQYF.

The rearrangement links TRBV19 to TRBJ2-5; 8 bases line up with TRBD2. J lost 4 bases, V lost 6 bases, and 10 bases had no gene match. The germline V gene has CDR1 LNHDA and CDR2 SQIVND (reference sequence). The CDR3 covers 15 residues. DNA of the CDR3: TGTGCCAGTAGCCCAGCGGGGGCGAAGTTAGAGACCCAGTACTTC. This translates into CASSPAGAKLETQYF.